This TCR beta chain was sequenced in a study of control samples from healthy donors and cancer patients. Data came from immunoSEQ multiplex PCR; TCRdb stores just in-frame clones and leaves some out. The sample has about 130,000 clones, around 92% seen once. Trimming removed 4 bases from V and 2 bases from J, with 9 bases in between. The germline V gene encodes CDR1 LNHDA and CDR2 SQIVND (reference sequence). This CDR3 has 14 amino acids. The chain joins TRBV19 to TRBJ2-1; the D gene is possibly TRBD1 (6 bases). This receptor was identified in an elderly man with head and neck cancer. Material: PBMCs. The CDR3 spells CASSRGQTYNEQFF. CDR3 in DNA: TGTGCCAGTAGTAGGGGGCAGACCTACAATGAGCAGTTCTTC.